This is a list of T cell receptor beta chains from one sample in a study of blood T cell repertoires in COVID-19. Sequencing was performed with immunoSEQ multiplex PCR; in TCRdb, only in-frame clones are kept and a portion is missing. Of hundreds of thousands of clones in the sample, about nine tenths were seen once. What was sequenced was peripheral blood. These receptors all stem from a man in his sixties who had recovered from COVID-19. The CDR3 runs from the conserved cysteine through the conserved F or W. A D gene is named only where the DNA matches it firmly. Expanded clones get a size class; other rows say once, few or many, or leave the size out.

CDR3 protein: CASSQRSGGVNEQFF
CDR3 DNA: TGTGCCAGCAGCCAACGGAGCGGGGGGGTGAATGAGCAGTTCTTC
V gene: TRBV3-1/TRBV3-2
clone size: -
J gene: TRBJ2-1
CDR3 length: 15
D gene: TRBD2

CDR3 protein: CAISTGARSYGEKLFF
CDR3 DNA: TGTGCCATCAGCACGGGAGCAAGAAGTTATGGTGAAAAACTGTTTTTT
V gene: TRBV10-3
clone size: -
J gene: TRBJ1-4
CDR3 length: 16
D gene: -

CDR3 protein: CASSLRLDRNTGELFF
CDR3 DNA: TGTGCCAGCAGCTTACGCTTAGACAGGAACACCGGGGAGCTGTTTTTT
V gene: TRBV7-8
clone size: -
J gene: TRBJ2-2
CDR3 length: 16
D gene: -

CDR3 protein: CATSGPGVKETQYF
CDR3 DNA: TGTGCCACCAGTGGCCCAGGGGTCAAAGAGACCCAGTACTTC
V gene: TRBV24-1
clone size: -
J gene: TRBJ2-5
CDR3 length: 14
D gene: -

CDR3 protein: CASSFLTGARETQYF
CDR3 DNA: TGCGCCAGCAGCTTCTTGACAGGGGCACGGGAGACCCAGTACTTC
V gene: TRBV5-1
clone size: few
J gene: TRBJ2-5
CDR3 length: 15
D gene: TRBD1

CDR3 protein: CASSMGQGYNEQFF
CDR3 DNA: TGTGCCAGTAGTATGGGACAGGGGTACAATGAGCAGTTCTTC
V gene: TRBV19
clone size: -
J gene: TRBJ2-1
CDR3 length: 14
D gene: TRBD1

CDR3 protein: CASSQGLGLSYEQYF
CDR3 DNA: TGCGCCAGCAGCCAGGGACTAGGACTATCCTACGAGCAGTACTTC
V gene: TRBV4-1
clone size: -
J gene: TRBJ2-7
CDR3 length: 15
D gene: TRBD2

CDR3 protein: CASSESTRQGSNEQFF
CDR3 DNA: TGCGCCAGCAGTGAGTCGACGCGACAGGGGTCCAATGAGCAGTTCTTC
V gene: TRBV10-1
clone size: -
J gene: TRBJ2-1
CDR3 length: 16
D gene: TRBD1

CDR3 protein: CASSLRTSNYGYTF
CDR3 DNA: TGTGCCAGCAGCCTACGGACTTCTAACTATGGCTACACCTTC
V gene: TRBV3-1/TRBV3-2
clone size: once
J gene: TRBJ1-2
CDR3 length: 14
D gene: -

CDR3 protein: CASSYRFAADTEAFF
CDR3 DNA: TGTGCCAGCAGTTATCGTTTTGCGGCTGACACTGAAGCTTTCTTT
V gene: TRBV6-2/TRBV6-3
clone size: -
J gene: TRBJ1-1
CDR3 length: 15
D gene: -

CDR3 protein: CASSMGSQGNTEAFF
CDR3 DNA: TGTGCCAGTAGTATGGGCAGTCAAGGGAACACTGAAGCTTTCTTT
V gene: TRBV19
clone size: -
J gene: TRBJ1-1
CDR3 length: 15
D gene: -

CDR3 protein: CASSQDRSTSGGADTGELFF
CDR3 DNA: TGTGCCAGCAGCCAAGATCGATCAACTAGCGGGGGGGCCGACACCGGGGAGCTGTTTTTT
V gene: TRBV4-2
clone size: -
J gene: TRBJ2-2
CDR3 length: 20
D gene: TRBD2

CDR3 protein: CASSLGQGAREKLFF
CDR3 DNA: TGTGCCAGCAGCTTAGGACAGGGGGCGAGGGAAAAACTGTTTTTT
V gene: TRBV5-5
clone size: -
J gene: TRBJ1-4
CDR3 length: 15
D gene: TRBD1

CDR3 protein: CASSRDRDPTYEQYF
CDR3 DNA: TGCGCCAGCAGCCGAGACAGGGATCCGACCTACGAGCAGTACTTC
V gene: TRBV4-1
clone size: -
J gene: TRBJ2-7
CDR3 length: 15
D gene: TRBD1

CDR3 protein: CAWSVPGDQPQHF
CDR3 DNA: TGTGCCTGGAGTGTACCCGGAGATCAGCCCCAGCATTTT
V gene: TRBV30
clone size: -
J gene: TRBJ1-5
CDR3 length: 13
D gene: -

CDR3 protein: CASSLFVAGGLYTQYF
CDR3 DNA: TGTGCCAGCAGTTTATTCGTAGCGGGGGGGCTTTATACGCAGTATTTT
V gene: TRBV27
clone size: -
J gene: TRBJ2-3
CDR3 length: 16
D gene: TRBD2

CDR3 protein: CASSHDRAGYTF
CDR3 DNA: TGCGCCAGCAGCCACGACAGGGCGGGCTACACCTTC
V gene: TRBV5-1
clone size: -
J gene: TRBJ1-2
CDR3 length: 12
D gene: TRBD1

CDR3 protein: CAISEGQGSWLPKQETQYF
CDR3 DNA: TGTGCCATCAGTGAAGGACAGGGGTCGTGGTTGCCAAAACAAGAGACCCAGTACTTC
V gene: TRBV10-3
clone size: few
J gene: TRBJ2-5
CDR3 length: 19
D gene: TRBD1

CDR3 protein: CAWSVLAGGMSSTDTQYF
CDR3 DNA: TGTGCCTGGAGTGTGCTTGCGGGGGGGATGTCTAGCACAGATACGCAGTATTTT
V gene: TRBV30
clone size: -
J gene: TRBJ2-3
CDR3 length: 18
D gene: TRBD2

CDR3 protein: CASSIPGQLFEKLFF
CDR3 DNA: TGTGCCAGTAGTATCCCGGGACAGTTATTTGAAAAACTGTTTTTT
V gene: TRBV19
clone size: -
J gene: TRBJ1-4
CDR3 length: 15
D gene: TRBD1

CDR3 protein: CASSSGTIQVETQYF
CDR3 DNA: TGCGCCAGCAGCTCGGGGACAATTCAAGTGGAGACCCAGTACTTC
V gene: TRBV5-1
clone size: -
J gene: TRBJ2-5
CDR3 length: 15
D gene: -